One and the same sample provided the 15 T cell receptor beta chains below, sequenced in a study of blood T cell repertoires in COVID-19. Clones were read by immunoSEQ multiplex PCR, and TCRdb kept only the in-frame ones, dropping some. The sample carries over 250,000 clones, roughly 80% recorded once. The sample was PBMCs or T cells enriched from blood (not recorded which). These receptors came from a man aged 35 to 55 who had been exposed to COVID-19.

The chain has TRBV15 and TRBJ2-5; TRBD1 is a possible D gene (5 bases). This CDR3 is 16 amino acids long. Germline V lookup: CDR1 LNHNV, CDR2 YYDKDF (reference sequence). The V end lost 0 bases, the J end lost 1 base, and 12 bases lay between the germline ends. The DNA for the CDR3 is TGTGCCACCAGCAGAGATGGCAGGGCGACCCAAGAGACCCAGTACTTC. Residues: CATSRDGRATQETQYF. Variable domain in full (rest from reference TRBV15 and TRBJ2-5): DAMVIQNPRYQVTQFGKPVTLSCSQTLNHNVMYWYQQKSSQAPKLLFHYYDKDFNNEADTPDNFQSRRPNTSFCFLDIRSPGLGDTAMYLCATSRDGRATQETQYFGPGTRLLVL.

This clone appeared once. The V and J genes are TRBV28 and TRBJ2-5; D call uncertain. V lost 8 bases, J lost 3 bases, and 7 bases lay in between. CDR1 is MDHEN and CDR2 is SYDVKM in the germline V gene. This CDR3 region has 11 residues. The CDR3 DNA follows: TGTGCCAGCTTAGAGGAAGAGACCCAGTACTTC. Its protein product is CASLEEETQYF.

This chain links TRBV19 with TRBJ1-5; D is ambiguous. The CDR3 covers 13 residues. Germline loops: CDR1 LNHDA, CDR2 SQIVND (reference sequence). Between the trimmed V and J ends, which lost 7 bases and 6 bases, there was a span of 13 bases. CDR3 amino acids: CASNDRSGQPQHF. As DNA, the CDR3 is TGTGCCAGTAATGATCGCAGTGGTCAGCCCCAGCATTTT.

The chain carries TRBV6-5 and TRBJ2-4; D might be TRBD2 (6 bases). The V end lost 2 bases, the J end lost 1 base, and 9 bases lay between the germline ends. Germline CDR1 reads MNHEY; CDR2 reads SVGAGI. This CDR3 contains 15 residues. The CDR3 DNA is TGTGCCAGCAGTTACGCTGGGGGGGCCAAAAACATTCAGTACTTC. Its translation is CASSYAGGAKNIQYF.

The chain is built from TRBV4-1 and TRBJ1-1; D might be TRBD1 (5 bases). V was clipped by 1 base and J by 1 base, with 19 bases between them. This CDR3 spans 18 amino acids. CDR1 is MGHRA and CDR2 is YSYEKL in the germline V gene. The CDR3 spells CASSQVLAGERKNTEAFF. Written as DNA, the CDR3 is TGCGCCAGCAGCCAAGTATTAGCGGGGGAACGGAAGAACACTGAAGCTTTCTTT.

V is TRBV10-1 and J is TRBJ2-5, with D perhaps TRBD2 (6 bases). V shed 0 bases and J shed 7 bases, with 9 bases lying between them. The CDR3 length is 13 residues. The germline V gene encodes CDR1 WNHNN and CDR2 SYGVQD (reference sequence). CDR3 sequence (DNA): TGCGCCAGCAGTGAGTCTGTGGGGGGGACCCAGTACTTC. It yields the protein CASSESVGGTQYF.

This clone was picked up a small number of times. V gene TRBV10-2 combines with J gene TRBJ1-1; TRBD1 is a possible D gene (5 bases). Germline loops: CDR1 WSHSY, CDR2 SAAADI. This CDR3 contains 15 residues. V was pared by 7 bases and J by 0 bases, with 15 bases between. DNA of the CDR3: TGCGCCAGCATAGGGGACGGGGGTATGAACACTGAAGCTTTCTTT. This sequence encodes CASIGDGGMNTEAFF.

This clone was seen only once. This chain joins TRBV19 and TRBJ2-3, with TRBD1 matching 7 bases. The CDR3 loop spans 13 amino acids. After removal of 6 bases from V and 2 bases from J, the junction contained 2 bases not matched to a gene. The germline gives CDR1 LNHDA, CDR2 SQIVND (reference sequence). The CDR3 coding sequence is TGTGCCAGTAGGGGACAGATCACAGATACGCAGTATTTT. This codes for CASRGQITDTQYF.

A few counts support this clone. The chain is built from TRBV6-1 and TRBJ1-2; D is undetermined. The V end was cut by 3 bases, the J end by 4 bases, with 6 bases between. The CDR3 contains 12 residues. Per the germline V gene, CDR1 is MNHNS and CDR2 is SASEGT. CDR3 amino acids: CASSEGGYGYTF. CDR3 sequence (DNA): TGTGCCAGCAGTGAGGGAGGCTATGGCTACACCTTC.

CDR3 sequence: CASRQGEEKLFF. The DNA for the CDR3 is TGTGCCAGCAGACAGGGGGAGGAAAAACTGTTTTTT. The chain has TRBV6-1 and TRBJ1-4, with TRBD1 identical over 8 bases. V dropped 6 bases and J dropped 8; count of bases not matched to a gene: 2. This CDR3 has 12 amino acids. CDR1 is MNHNS, CDR2 SASEGT, per germline.

This clone was found a few times. The chain uses TRBV30 and TRBJ1-4, with D possibly being TRBD1 (6 bases). The CDR3 has 14 amino acids. V was pared by 4 bases and J by 8 bases, with 17 bases between. In germline, CDR1 is GTSNPN, CDR2 SVGIG (reference sequence). CDR3 nucleotide sequence: TGTGCCTGGAAGTCCGGGACACCGGGAGAAAAACTGTTTTTT. This codes for CAWKSGTPGEKLFF.

V gene TRBV5-6 combines with J gene TRBJ2-2; 8 nucleotides agree with TRBD2. Germline CDR1 SGHDT, CDR2 YYEEEE. The CDR3 loop spans 14 amino acids. The trim removed 5 bases at V and 4 bases at J, leaving 4 bases unmatched. CDR3 sequence (DNA): TGTGCCAGCAGGGAAAGCGGGAGCACCGGGGAGCTGTTTTTT. Its protein is CASRESGSTGELFF.

V usage is TRBV30 and J usage is TRBJ2-1, with TRBD2 as a possible D gene (5 bases). This CDR3 comprises 10 residues. Per germline, CDR1 GTSNPN and CDR2 SVGIG (reference sequence). V was shortened by 3 bases and J by 10 bases, with 7 bases between the two germline ends. CDR3 amino acids: CAWRKREQFF. The CDR3 DNA follows: TGTGCCTGGAGGAAGCGGGAGCAGTTCTTC.

The chain links TRBV14 to TRBJ2-7, with TRBD1 matching 7 bases. Germline assignment: CDR1 SGHDN and CDR2 FVKESK. The CDR3 consists of 18 residues. Trimming cost V 0 bases and J 5 bases; bases outside gene matches: 16. DNA for the CDR3: TGTGCCAGCAGCCAAGAAGGGGGCTGGATCACCATCAGACACGAGCAGTACTTC. As protein: CASSQEGGWITIRHEQYF.

This rearrangement joins TRBV5-1 to TRBJ2-5, with D perhaps TRBD2 (6 bases). Trimming took 3 bases from V and 6 from J, leaving 18 bases between them. CDR3 length: 15 residues. Looked up from germline, CDR1 is SGHRS and CDR2 is YFSETQ. CDR3 nucleotide sequence: TGCGCCAGCAGCTCGACCGGGACGGGGGTAAAGACCCAGTACTTC. It codes for CASSSTGTGVKTQYF.